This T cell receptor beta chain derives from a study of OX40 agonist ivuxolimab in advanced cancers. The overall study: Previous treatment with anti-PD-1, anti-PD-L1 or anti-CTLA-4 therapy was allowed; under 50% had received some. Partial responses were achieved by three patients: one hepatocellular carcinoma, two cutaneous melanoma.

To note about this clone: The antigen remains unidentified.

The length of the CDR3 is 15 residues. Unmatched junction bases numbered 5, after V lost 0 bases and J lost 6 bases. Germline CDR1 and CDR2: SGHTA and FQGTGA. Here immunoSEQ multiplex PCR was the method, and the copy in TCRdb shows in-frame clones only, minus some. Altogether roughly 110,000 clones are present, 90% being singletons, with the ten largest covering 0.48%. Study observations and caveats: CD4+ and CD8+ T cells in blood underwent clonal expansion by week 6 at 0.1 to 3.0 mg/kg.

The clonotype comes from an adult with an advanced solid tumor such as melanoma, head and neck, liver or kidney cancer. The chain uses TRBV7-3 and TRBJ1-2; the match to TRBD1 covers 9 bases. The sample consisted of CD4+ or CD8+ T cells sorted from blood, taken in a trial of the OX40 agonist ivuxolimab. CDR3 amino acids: CASSLTGQGWDGYTF. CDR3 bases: TGTGCCAGCAGCTTAACAGGACAGGGGTGGGATGGCTACACCTTC.